This TCR beta chain derives from a study of spatial heterogeneity in lung cancer. Across the study: The average count in raw reads for each unique TCR and UMI combination exceeded nine appearances.

Study-wide points: The appearance of ubiquitous expanded tumor TCRs in blood was greater at resection than follow-up.

Germline V gives CDR1 SQVTM, CDR2 ANQGSEA. This CDR3 comprises 17 residues. V shed 7 bases, J shed 1 base, and the junction held 18 bases outside the gene matches. Concerning this clonotype itself: The antigen remains unidentified.

The time point here: sample taken at primary tumor resection. The study sequenced unsorted whole RNA from tumor, nontumor lung or frozen PBMC. TCRdb itself ran the 5' RACE reads through MiXCR, one entry per CDR3 protein. Counted here are 40,000 to 55,000 distinct CDR3 sequences, approximately 6.9% occurring once; the ten biggest clones make up roughly two fifths. Specimen: PBMCs, collected at surgery. The V call is TRBV29-1, the J call TRBJ1-1, with TRBD1 matching over 7 bases. The receptor comes from a female donor with early-stage non-small cell lung cancer. The CDR3 spells CSARIGGYTGRNTEAFF. The CDR3 DNA is TGCAGCGCCCGTATAGGGGGCTATACAGGACGGAACACTGAAGCTTTCTTT.